A single sample is the source of the 26 T cell receptor beta chains below, sequenced in a study of neurological immune-mediated disorders (dated by TCRdb to the late 2010s). Libraries came from 5' RACE. Instrument used: Illumina HiSeq 2500. Using fastp trimming at Q25 and MiXCR clonotype assembly, TCRdb reanalyzed the public sequencing data and kept in-frame beta chains. Every CDR3 protein is listed once, alongside the most common genes and DNA of its rows. The sample profile shows about 46,000 distinct CDR3 sequences; approximately 3% of them were found once. The ten largest make up over 12% of the sample. Sequenced input: PBMCs. These receptors came from a woman between 50 and 59 years old with multiple sclerosis.

This clonotype was seen many times. The CDR3 sequence is CASSLAPPGRNTEAFF. CDR3 sequence (DNA): TGCGCCAGCAGCTTGGCCCCACCGGGGAGAAACACTGAAGCTTTCTTT. The V call is TRBV5-1, the J call TRBJ1-1, with D hard to call. The germline V and J ends were trimmed by 0 bases and 2 bases, with 14 bases remaining between them. This CDR3 has 16 residues. Germline values: CDR1 SGHRS, CDR2 YFSETQ.

This clonotype was counted at least ten times. The chain employs TRBV20-1 and TRBJ2-1; 8 bases are shared with TRBD2. Germline loops: CDR1 DFQATT, CDR2 SNEGSKA (reference sequence). The junction had 0 bases not matched to a gene; V was cut back by 4 bases and J by 1 base. CDR3 length equals 13 residues. The CDR3 reads CSATSGSYNEQFF. DNA for the CDR3: TGCAGTGCTACTAGCGGGTCCTACAATGAGCAGTTCTTC.

This clonotype was observed many times. The V call is TRBV5-1, the J call TRBJ1-5, with no clear D. The germline gives CDR1 SGHRS, CDR2 YFSETQ. The CDR3 totals 13 residues. Trimming removed 0 bases from V and 11 bases from J, with 12 bases in between. As DNA, the CDR3 is TGCGCCAGCAGCTTGGCAGGAATTTCGGCCCAGCATTTT. Amino acid sequence: CASSLAGISAQHF.

This clonotype came up many times. The chain employs TRBV20-1 and TRBJ1-1; D not resolved. The CDR3 runs to 14 residues. CDR1 DFQATT and CDR2 SNEGSKA come from the germline V gene (reference sequence). Trimming removed 5 bases from V and 3 bases from J, with 16 bases in between. The CDR3 DNA sequence: TGCAGTGCTTCTCCTGTTTCCTGGGACACTGAAGCTTTCTTT. This translates into CSASPVSWDTEAFF.

This clonotype appeared many times. This rearrangement joins TRBV2 to TRBJ2-1; D perhaps matches TRBD2 (5 bases). Germline lookup yields CDR1 SNHLY and CDR2 FYNNEI. The CDR3 totals 13 residues. V lost 0 bases and J lost 9, with 9 bases in between. CDR3 DNA: TGTGCCAGCAGTGAAGCCAACCGGGGTGAGCAGTTCTTC. This gives the protein CASSEANRGEQFF. The variable domain in full, completed from reference TRBV2 and TRBJ2-1, reads EPEVTQTPSHQVTQMGQEVILRCVPISNHLYFYWYRQILGQKVEFLVSFYNNEISEKSEIFDDQFSVERPDGSNFTLKIRSTKLEDSAMYFCASSEANRGEQFFGPGTRLTVL.

This clonotype came up many times. The chain joins TRBV7-2 to TRBJ2-3; 10 positions match TRBD1. V lost 3 bases to trimming and J lost 2 bases; unmatched junction nucleotides: 8. Germline V lookup: CDR1 SGHTA, CDR2 FQGNSA. The CDR3 has 17 amino acids. CDR3 DNA: TGTGCCAGCAGCTTCGGGACAGGGGAATTATTCACAGATACGCAGTATTTT. Its protein product is CASSFGTGELFTDTQYF.

This clonotype was seen many times. This sequence joins TRBV20-1 and TRBJ2-3; TRBD2 matches 7 bases. Trimming took 3 bases from V and 0 from J; bases not matched to a gene: 21. CDR3 length equals 20 residues. Germline V lookup: CDR1 DFQATT, CDR2 SNEGSKA (reference sequence). The chain's CDR3 is CSARDTTRWGRDSSTDTQYF. The DNA for the CDR3 is TGCAGTGCTAGGGACACAACTAGGTGGGGGAGGGACTCTAGCACAGATACGCAGTATTTT.

Within the sample, this clonotype is hyperexpanded. The J gene is TRBJ2-5, the V gene TRBV10-3; D gene unclear. Germline CDR1 ENHRY, CDR2 SYGVKD. Trimming pared 10 bases from V and 4 bases from J, leaving 13 bases between. CDR3 size: 12 residues. CDR3 protein: CATGPASETQYF. CDR3 bases: TGTGCCACCGGGCCGGCTTCAGAGACCCAGTACTTC.

There are many counts of this clonotype. This rearrangement joins TRBV9 to TRBJ2-1; TRBD1 is a possible D gene (5 bases). V was pared by 0 bases and J by 7 bases, with 11 bases between. This CDR3 has 14 residues. Per germline, CDR1 SGDLS and CDR2 YYNGEE. DNA of the CDR3: TGTGCCAGCAGCGTAGGCCCAGGGAAGAATGAGCAGTTCTTC. Translation: CASSVGPGKNEQFF.

This clonotype was counted many times. The CDR3 bases are TGTGCCATCAGGGGGTCTGGGGCAGACCAAGAGACCCAGTACTTC. Translation: CAIRGSGADQETQYF. This rearrangement joins TRBV10-3 to TRBJ2-5; perhaps TRBD1 as D (5 bases). Germline values: CDR1 ENHRY, CDR2 SYGVKD. The CDR3 length is 15 residues. Deletions cut 6 bases from V and 0 bases from J, with 14 bases between.

This clonotype appeared many times. V usage is TRBV7-2 and J usage is TRBJ2-7, with D tentatively TRBD2 (6 bases). Germline V gene sequence: CDR1 SGHTA, CDR2 FQGNSA. The CDR3 is made up of 14 amino acids. V shed 5 bases and J shed 6 bases, with 17 bases lying between them. CDR3 sequence (DNA): TGTGCCAGCAGCCCCATGCGGGGCGGGATCGAGCAGTACTTC. Protein sequence: CASSPMRGGIEQYF.

The table lists this clonotype with many counts. The J gene is TRBJ1-2, the V gene TRBV29-1; TRBD1 matches at 9 bases. The CDR3 is made up of 13 amino acids. V was clipped by 6 bases and J by 2 bases; unmatched bases: 4. Germline values: CDR1 SQVTM, CDR2 ANQGSEA. The CDR3 spells CSVLTGGNYGYTF. The CDR3 coding sequence is TGCAGCGTCCTGACAGGGGGGAACTATGGCTACACCTTC. The full variable domain, in which reference TRBV29-1 and TRBJ1-2 provide the parts outside the CDR3, is SAVISQKPSRDICQRGTSLTIQCQVDSQVTMMFWYRQQPGQSLTLIATANQGSEATYESGFVIDKFPISRPNLTFSTLTVSNMSPEDSSIYLCSVLTGGNYGYTFGSGTRLTVV.

In its sample, this clonotype was seen many times. The chain has TRBV20-1 and TRBJ2-7, with a weak D call TRBD2 (6 bases). The CDR3 covers 15 residues. The V end was cut by 5 bases, the J end by 3 bases, with 20 bases between. From germline, CDR1 is DFQATT and CDR2 SNEGSKA (reference sequence). CDR3 DNA sequence: TGCAGTGCTTGGCTAGCGACAAGGACCCACTACGAGCAGTACTTC. This encodes CSAWLATRTHYEQYF.

In its sample, this clonotype was seen many times. V gene TRBV20-1 combines with J gene TRBJ1-5; a weak D match, TRBD1 (6 bases). Germline CDR1 reads DFQATT; CDR2 reads SNEGSKA (reference sequence). V dropped 6 bases and J dropped 1 base, with 16 bases sitting between them. This CDR3 comprises 15 residues. The CDR3 sequence is CSATVGGRSNQPQHF. CDR3 sequence (DNA): TGCAGTGCCACAGTCGGGGGCCGGAGCAATCAGCCCCAGCATTTT.

By frequency in the sample, this clonotype is medium-sized. The V and J genes are TRBV20-1 and TRBJ2-4; TRBD2 is a possible D gene (5 bases). Germline V gives CDR1 DFQATT, CDR2 SNEGSKA (reference sequence). Between the trimmed V and J ends, which lost 5 bases and 2 bases, there was a span of 16 bases. The CDR3 has 15 residues. The CDR3 DNA reads as TGCAGTGCTCGCCCCCCCGAGGGCCCCAAAAACATTCAGTACTTC. Residues: CSARPPEGPKNIQYF.

In its sample, this clonotype was seen many times. The chain uses TRBV7-9 and TRBJ2-5, with 7 bases identical to TRBD1. This CDR3 comprises 16 residues. After removal of 3 bases from V and 5 bases from J, the junction contained 12 bases not matched to a gene. Per germline, CDR1 SEHNR and CDR2 FQNEAQ (reference sequence). CDR3 DNA: TGTGCCAGCAGCTTCCTCGGCAGGGGGAGAGGCGAGACCCAGTACTTC. Translation gives CASSFLGRGRGETQYF.

This clonotype has ten or more counts. The V and J genes are TRBV19 and TRBJ2-1; D is uncertain. With 8 bases removed from V and 2 bases from J, the gap between germline ends came to 16 bases. The CDR3 has 15 residues. Germline assignment: CDR1 LNHDA and CDR2 SQIVND (reference sequence). CDR3 region: CASCRAESTYNEQFF. CDR3 bases: TGTGCCAGTTGTCGGGCGGAATCTACCTACAATGAGCAGTTCTTC.

This clonotype was observed many times. The genes are TRBV6-1 and TRBJ2-5, with TRBD2 matching over 7 bases. Germline V gene sequence: CDR1 MNHNS, CDR2 SASEGT. The CDR3 totals 16 residues. J was trimmed by 1 base and V by 3 bases; bases with no gene match: 8. Here the CDR3 reads CASSEAGLAVQETQYF. The CDR3 DNA follows: TGTGCCAGCAGTGAGGCGGGTCTAGCGGTCCAAGAGACCCAGTACTTC.

This clonotype was detected many times. V gene TRBV20-1 combines with J gene TRBJ2-2, with a possible D match to TRBD1 (5 bases). Germline CDR1 reads DFQATT; CDR2 reads SNEGSKA (reference sequence). Trimming removed 0 bases at V and 0 bases at J, with 11 bases between. The CDR3 covers 16 residues. CDR3 DNA: TGCAGTGCTAGAGATTCAGGGCCCGCGAACACCGGGGAGCTGTTTTTT. Protein: CSARDSGPANTGELFF.

In this sample, this clonotype turned up many times. The chain is built from TRBV5-1 and TRBJ2-5; TRBD2 agrees at 11 bases. Germline CDR1 reads SGHRS; CDR2 reads YFSETQ. Trimming at V came to 4 bases and at J to 2 bases, leaving 16 bases not matched to a gene. The CDR3 extends over 19 amino acids. The CDR3 DNA is TGCGCCAGCAGCGACAACGGATTAAGACTAGCGGGGAGTCAAGAGACCCAGTACTTC. It translates to CASSDNGLRLAGSQETQYF.

This clonotype showed up many times. The J gene is TRBJ2-7, the V gene TRBV20-1, with 9 bases lining up with TRBD2. With 0 bases clipped from V and 2 bases from J, the junction kept 17 bases outside the gene matches. This CDR3 has 19 residues. The germline gives CDR1 DFQATT, CDR2 SNEGSKA (reference sequence). In DNA form, the CDR3 reads TGCAGTGCTAGAGATTTAACTAGCGGGCAAACCCCTCTACCCTACGAGCAGTACTTC. Encoded protein: CSARDLTSGQTPLPYEQYF.

This clonotype was seen repeatedly, ten times or more. The chain uses TRBV20-1 and TRBJ1-1; a possible D gene is TRBD1 (6 bases). CDR3 size: 16 residues. CDR1 is DFQATT, CDR2 SNEGSKA, per germline (reference sequence). Between the trimmed V and J ends, which lost 4 bases and 3 bases, there was a span of 21 bases. CDR3 sequence: CSAKGPEAGVYTEAFF. In nucleotides, the CDR3 is TGCAGTGCTAAGGGACCAGAGGCAGGGGTGTACACTGAAGCTTTCTTT.

The CDR3: CASSRSGKGNNEQFF. CDR3 DNA sequence: TGCGCCAGCAGCAGGTCGGGAAAGGGGAACAATGAGCAGTTCTTC. This chain connects TRBV5-1 to TRBJ2-1; the D gene could be TRBD1 or TRBD2 (5 bases each). CDR3 length: 15 amino acids. Trimming stripped 4 bases from V and 5 bases from J, with 16 bases between. The germline V gene has CDR1 SGHRS and CDR2 YFSETQ.

At least ten counts were recorded for this clonotype. The CDR3 sequence is CSASRSPLTPGATFNTEAFF. The CDR3 region has the DNA TGCAGTGCTAGTAGGTCGCCACTAACACCGGGGGCAACTTTTAACACTGAAGCTTTCTTT. The rearrangement joins TRBV20-1 to TRBJ1-1; D perhaps matches TRBD1 (6 bases). This CDR3 region has 20 residues. The ends were cut back, 3 bases at V and 2 bases at J, with 31 bases in the middle. CDR1 and CDR2 from the germline V gene are DFQATT and SNEGSKA (reference sequence).

The rearrangement uses TRBV28 and TRBJ2-7; no definite D call. From germline, CDR1 is MDHEN and CDR2 SYDVKM. The CDR3 has 12 residues. The V end lost 3 bases, the J end lost 6 bases, and 9 bases lay between the germline ends. CDR3: CASSFGSGEQYF. The DNA for the CDR3 is TGTGCCAGCAGTTTCGGGTCGGGCGAGCAGTACTTC.

This clonotype has a count of ten or more. The genes are TRBV11-1 and TRBJ1-6, with 9 bases lining up with TRBD1. Germline-derived CDR1 and CDR2 are SGHAT and FQDESV (reference sequence). J was trimmed by 0 bases and V by 5 bases; bases with no gene match: 8. This CDR3 is 18 amino acids long. The CDR3 sequence: CASSPGTGKASYNSPLHF. CDR3 bases: TGTGCCAGCAGCCCAGGGACAGGGAAGGCCTCCTATAATTCACCCCTCCACTTT.